One and the same sample provided the 31 T cell receptor beta chains below, sequenced in a study of cytomegalovirus exposure and HLA in healthy donors. Both 60 Vbeta primers and 13 Jbeta primers went into the PCR. Only in-frame clones appear in the TCRdb table, and some are missing; sequencing was by immunoSEQ multiplex PCR. The repertoire table contains 130,000 or so clones. Source material: PBMCs. The origin of the receptors is a woman younger than 30 in good health and CMV-seronegative.

The chain uses TRBV4-2 and TRBJ2-1; 7 nucleotides agree with TRBD1. V trimming: 5 bases; J trimming: 7 bases; junction bases outside the gene matches: 8. The CDR3 has 14 amino acids. Germline-derived CDR1 and CDR2 are LGHNA and YNFKEQ. CDR3 sequence: CASSDDRVLNEQFF. The CDR3 DNA reads as TGTGCCAGCAGCGACGACAGGGTGTTGAATGAGCAGTTCTTC.

The V call is TRBV29-1, the J call TRBJ2-1; 7 nucleotides line up with TRBD1. This CDR3 comprises 13 residues. The V gene's germline CDR1 is SQVTM and CDR2 ANQGSEA. V shed 4 bases, J shed 9 bases, and the junction held 9 bases outside the gene matches. CDR3 sequence reads: CSVGHRGKGEQFF. In nucleotides, the CDR3 is TGCAGCGTTGGACACAGGGGTAAGGGTGAGCAGTTCTTC.

The chain uses TRBV28 and TRBJ1-1; D is undetermined. Per germline, CDR1 MDHEN and CDR2 SYDVKM. The CDR3 is 14 residues long. Trimming stripped 5 bases from V and 2 bases from J, with 12 bases between. CDR3 sequence reads: CASSPRVGNTEAFF. CDR3 nucleotide sequence: TGTGCCAGCAGTCCCCGGGTCGGAAACACTGAAGCTTTCTTT. Filled out from reference TRBV28 and TRBJ1-1, the complete variable domain reads DVKVTQSSRYLVKRTGEKVFLECVQDMDHENMFWYRQDPGLGLRLIYFSYDVKMKEKGDIPEGYSVSREKKERFSLILESASTNQTSMYLCASSPRVGNTEAFFGQGTRLTVV.

This sequence joins TRBV5-5 and TRBJ2-1; 12 positions agree with TRBD2. V was clipped by 4 bases and J by 0 bases; unmatched bases: 8. The CDR3 has 18 amino acids. Germline assignment: CDR1 SGHKS and CDR2 YYEKEE (reference sequence). The DNA for the CDR3 is TGTGCCAGCAGCCGCGGACTAGCGGGACTTAGCTCCTACAATGAGCAGTTCTTC. Its translation is CASSRGLAGLSSYNEQFF.

The chain employs TRBV27 and TRBJ2-7, with D maybe TRBD2 (5 bases). The CDR3 is 14 residues long. Germline CDR1 MNHEY, CDR2 SMNVEV (reference sequence). V gave up 4 bases and J gave up 0 bases, with 10 bases separating them. CDR3 region: CASSYSGSSYEQYF. DNA of the CDR3: TGTGCCAGCAGTTACAGCGGCAGCTCCTACGAGCAGTACTTC.

The rearrangement uses TRBV29-1 and TRBJ1-1, with TRBD1 identical over 7 bases. CDR1 is SQVTM and CDR2 is ANQGSEA in the germline V gene. The CDR3 is 14 residues long. With V trimmed by 4 bases and J by 0 bases, 5 bases remained unmatched. The CDR3 protein is CSVVRGTVNTEAFF. The CDR3 coding sequence is TGCAGCGTTGTGCGTGGGACAGTGAACACTGAAGCTTTCTTT.

The chain recombines TRBV4-2 with TRBJ2-3; maybe TRBD2 (6 bases). Germline V gene sequence: CDR1 LGHNA, CDR2 YNFKEQ. The CDR3 length is 11 residues. V lost 7 bases and J 7 bases, leaving 9 bases between the germline ends. CDR3 DNA sequence: TGTGCCAGCATCGCGGGAAATACGCAGTATTTT. Translated, it gives CASIAGNTQYF.

The chain employs TRBV7-9 and TRBJ2-7; the D is unclear. Trimming shortened V by 5 bases and J by 6 bases, and 11 bases separated the two germline ends. Germline V gives CDR1 SEHNR, CDR2 FQNEAQ (reference sequence). The CDR3 consists of 12 residues. CDR3 residues: CASSPGSTEQYF. The CDR3 DNA reads as TGTGCCAGCAGCCCAGGCTCTACCGAGCAGTACTTC.

The J gene is TRBJ2-1, the V gene TRBV5-1, with TRBD2 matching over 7 bases. The CDR3 is 14 amino acids. Per the germline V gene, CDR1 is SGHRS and CDR2 is YFSETQ. The ends lost 4 bases at V and 5 bases at J; junction bases unmatched: 6. CDR3 in DNA: TGCGCCAGCAGCGCCGGGACTACTAACAATGAGCAGTTCTTC. Translated: CASSAGTTNNEQFF.

The chain employs TRBV18 and TRBJ1-1; 8 nucleotides line up with TRBD1. CDR1 is KGHSH and CDR2 is LQKENI in the germline V gene. The CDR3 is 15 residues long. V lost 3 bases and J lost 6; bases outside the gene matches: 9. CDR3 DNA sequence: TGTGCCAGCTCACCGGCGACAGGGGTGGGCGCTGAAGCTTTCTTT. Encoded protein: CASSPATGVGAEAFF.

The genes are TRBV5-1 and TRBJ1-1; 8 bases are a match to TRBD1. Germline V lookup: CDR1 SGHRS, CDR2 YFSETQ. The CDR3 has 14 amino acids. Trimming at V came to 2 bases and at J to 5 bases, leaving 5 bases not matched to a gene. This chain's CDR3 is CASSFQGAETEAFF. In nucleotides, the CDR3 is TGCGCCAGCAGCTTCCAGGGGGCAGAGACTGAAGCTTTCTTT.

The chain carries TRBV11-3 and TRBJ1-6, with D unresolved. CDR1 is SGHNT and CDR2 is YENEEA in the germline V gene. V shed 4 bases and J shed 12 bases, with 19 bases lying between them. The CDR3 totals 15 residues. The CDR3: CASSSSFEREGPLHF. The CDR3 DNA reads as TGTGCCAGCAGCTCCTCCTTTGAGCGCGAAGGACCCCTCCACTTT. The whole variable domain, remainder taken from reference TRBV11-3 and TRBJ1-6, is EAGVVQSPRYKIIEKKQPVAFWCNPISGHNTLYWYLQNLGQGPELLIRYENEEAVDDSQLPKDRFSAERLKGVDSTLKIQPAELGDSAVYLCASSSSFEREGPLHFGNGTRLTVT.

V gene TRBV2 combines with J gene TRBJ1-3; tentatively, D is TRBD1 (6 bases). The CDR3 spans 16 residues. Per the germline V gene, CDR1 is SNHLY and CDR2 is FYNNEI. With 7 bases removed from V and 0 bases from J, the gap between germline ends came to 16 bases. The CDR3: CASTRTVVNSGNTIYF. The CDR3 DNA reads TGTGCCAGCACCCGGACAGTGGTAAACTCTGGAAACACCATATATTTT.

This chain uses TRBV21-1 with TRBJ2-7; the table calls TRBD2, which could not be checked here. TRBV21-1 is termed a pseudogene. There are 17 residues in the CDR3. CDR3 DNA sequence: TGTGCCAGCAGCAAGCGCCCGCGGGGGGGGCGGGTTTACCGAGGGTACGTC. This encodes CASSKRPRGGRVYRGYV.

The chain recombines TRBV5-1 with TRBJ2-5; TRBD1 agrees at 7 bases. The closer fit of TRBJ2-7 to the DNA end suggests the J call may be wrong. The CDR3 is 18 amino acids. Germline V CDR1 and CDR2: SGHRS, YFSETQ. DNA of the CDR3: TGCGCCAGCAGCTTGGACCCCCAGTCTCAGGGGGAAGTTTACGAGCAGTACTTC. Amino acids: CASSLDPQSQGEVYEQYF.

The genes are TRBV28 and TRBJ2-3; 7 bases fit TRBD2. V dropped 2 bases and J dropped 0; count of bases not matched to a gene: 5. This CDR3 is 16 amino acids long. Germline V lookup: CDR1 MDHEN, CDR2 SYDVKM. This chain's CDR3 is CASSLRSSGSTDTQYF. CDR3 DNA: TGTGCCAGCAGTTTACGGTCTAGCGGAAGCACAGATACGCAGTATTTT.

The genes are TRBV30 and TRBJ1-1; 7 bases are shared with TRBD1. The CDR3 is 14 amino acids. Germline-derived CDR1 and CDR2 are GTSNPN and SVGIG (reference sequence). Trimming took 3 bases from V and 1 from J; bases not matched to a gene: 5. CDR3 nucleotide sequence: TGTGCCTGGAGATCCGGGACAGCGAACACTGAAGCTTTCTTT. Its translation: CAWRSGTANTEAFF. Supplemented by reference TRBV30 and TRBJ1-1, the full variable domain reads SQTIHQWPATLVQPVGSPLSLECTVEGTSNPNLYWYRQAAGRGLQLLFYSVGIGQISSEVPQNLSASRPQDRQFILSSKKLLLSDSGFYLCAWRSGTANTEAFFGQGTRLTVV.

The chain uses TRBV10-3 and TRBJ2-1; D possibly corresponds to TRBD2 (5 bases). This CDR3 is built from 16 residues. Trimming shortened V by 0 bases and J by 8 bases, and 17 bases separated the two germline ends. Per germline, CDR1 ENHRY and CDR2 SYGVKD. The CDR3 coding sequence is TGTGCCATCAGTGAGTCAAAATCGCCCAAGGGAGATGAGCAGTTCTTC. This codes for CAISESKSPKGDEQFF.

The chain employs TRBV11-2 and TRBJ1-5; TRBD1 is a possible D gene (5 bases). Germline V lookup: CDR1 SGHAT, CDR2 FQNNGV. V was pared by 5 bases and J by 3 bases, with 11 bases between. This CDR3 region has 14 residues. The CDR3 DNA follows: TGTGCCAGCAGCCCCTCTGGACACAATCAGCCCCAGCATTTT. Encoded protein: CASSPSGHNQPQHF.

The gene calls are TRBV11-1 and TRBJ2-1, with D maybe TRBD2 (6 bases). The CDR3 is 15 amino acids. Trimming removed 5 bases at V and 7 bases at J, with 18 bases between. Looked up from germline, CDR1 is SGHAT and CDR2 is FQDESV (reference sequence). The DNA of the CDR3 is TGTGCCAGCAGCCCTACTCTTGAGGGGAGGAATGAGCAGTTCTTC. Translated, it gives CASSPTLEGRNEQFF.

This rearrangement joins TRBV30 to TRBJ1-2; perhaps TRBD1 as D (6 bases). V dropped 0 bases and J dropped 4 bases, with 15 bases sitting between them. CDR1 and CDR2 from the germline V gene are GTSNPN and SVGIG (reference sequence). The CDR3 sequence is 15 residues long. CDR3 DNA sequence: TGTGCCTGGAGTGTAATTGGGACAAAATTCTATGGCTACACCTTC. This gives the protein CAWSVIGTKFYGYTF.

This rearrangement joins TRBV6-5 to TRBJ1-2; D is uncertain. The CDR3 consists of 13 residues. The germline V and J ends were trimmed by 6 bases and 8 bases, with 16 bases remaining between them. Germline V CDR1 and CDR2: MNHEY, SVGAGI. Here the CDR3 DNA reads TGTGCCAGCAGGACGGGAGGGATCGGAGGCTACACCTTC. It specifies CASRTGGIGGYTF.

This chain connects TRBV27 to TRBJ2-7, with D tentatively TRBD1 (5 bases). The CDR3 totals 17 residues. With 0 bases removed from V and 2 bases from J, the gap between germline ends came to 17 bases. Germline V gene sequence: CDR1 MNHEY, CDR2 SMNVEV (reference sequence). The CDR3 bases are TGTGCCAGCAGTTTATCCGCCTGGGCAGGGCGTCCCTACGAGCAGTACTTC. Residues: CASSLSAWAGRPYEQYF.

The chain has TRBV11-2 and TRBJ2-7; D gene unclear. V lost 0 bases to trimming and J lost 4 bases, with 4 bases between them. The CDR3 spans 12 residues. The germline CDR1 and CDR2 sequences are SGHAT and FQNNGV. CDR3 DNA sequence: TGTGCCAGCAGCTTAGACCGTTACGAGCAGTACTTC. It codes for CASSLDRYEQYF.

The chain employs TRBV6-1 and TRBJ2-1, with TRBD2 identical over 7 bases. This CDR3 has 14 residues. From germline, CDR1 is MNHNS and CDR2 SASEGT. V was clipped by 10 bases and J by 3 bases; unmatched bases: 9. CDR3 region: CAIRDYQSYNEQFF. CDR3 bases: TGTGCCATTAGGGACTACCAAAGCTACAATGAGCAGTTCTTC.

As concerns this clone: The same CDR3 also results from other DNA sequences found in this sample. The V call is TRBV6-6, the J call TRBJ2-3; maybe TRBD2 (5 bases). Germline V CDR1 and CDR2: MNHNY, SVGAGI (reference sequence). This CDR3 region has 15 residues. Trimming pared 0 bases from V and 0 bases from J, leaving 7 bases between. The CDR3 DNA follows: TGTGCCAGCAGTTACTCCTCGGGGAGCACAGATACGCAGTATTTT. This sequence encodes CASSYSSGSTDTQYF.

The chain recombines TRBV29-1 with TRBJ2-5; a possible D gene is TRBD1 (5 bases). The CDR3 runs to 22 residues. Germline V CDR1 and CDR2: SQVTM, ANQGSEA. V lost 3 bases to trimming and J lost 3 bases, with 38 bases between them. Here the CDR3 reads CSVESWWFSGAGKDNSEETQYF. The CDR3 bases are TGCAGCGTTGAGTCTTGGTGGTTTTCGGGTGCAGGGAAAGACAATTCCGAAGAGACCCAGTACTTC.

The chain has TRBV5-1 and TRBJ1-1, with a possible D match to TRBD1 (5 bases). From germline, CDR1 is SGHRS and CDR2 YFSETQ. This CDR3 is built from 14 residues. V was clipped by 5 bases and J by 4 bases, with 15 bases between them. CDR3 sequence reads: CASSQPGGGTEAFF. DNA for the CDR3: TGCGCCAGCAGTCAACCTGGGGGGGGCACTGAAGCTTTCTTT.

The rearrangement links TRBV7-9 to TRBJ1-3; no clear D. Looked up from germline, CDR1 is SEHNR and CDR2 is FQNEAQ (reference sequence). The CDR3 sequence is 17 residues long. Trimming shortened V by 5 bases and J by 0 bases, and 17 bases separated the two germline ends. The DNA for the CDR3 is TGTGCCAGCAGCCTTAATACCCGTCAGCGCTCTGGAAACACCATATATTTT. Its translation is CASSLNTRQRSGNTIYF.

The chain couples TRBV5-4 to TRBJ1-2, with TRBD1 as a possible D gene (5 bases). Germline V lookup: CDR1 SGHNT, CDR2 YYREEE (reference sequence). V was trimmed by 4 bases and J by 1 base, leaving 8 bases between them. This CDR3 comprises 13 residues. The CDR3 sequence is CASSPDSNYGYTF. CDR3 sequence (DNA): TGTGCCAGCAGCCCTGACAGTAACTATGGCTACACCTTC.

The chain uses TRBV14 and TRBJ2-3; 7 bases align to TRBD1. CDR3 length equals 13 residues. With V trimmed by 3 bases and J by 6 bases, 3 bases remained unmatched. CDR1 is SGHDN and CDR2 is FVKESK in the germline V gene. CDR3 sequence (DNA): TGTGCCAGCAGCCAGCTACAGGGGGATACGCAGTATTTT. Encoded protein: CASSQLQGDTQYF.